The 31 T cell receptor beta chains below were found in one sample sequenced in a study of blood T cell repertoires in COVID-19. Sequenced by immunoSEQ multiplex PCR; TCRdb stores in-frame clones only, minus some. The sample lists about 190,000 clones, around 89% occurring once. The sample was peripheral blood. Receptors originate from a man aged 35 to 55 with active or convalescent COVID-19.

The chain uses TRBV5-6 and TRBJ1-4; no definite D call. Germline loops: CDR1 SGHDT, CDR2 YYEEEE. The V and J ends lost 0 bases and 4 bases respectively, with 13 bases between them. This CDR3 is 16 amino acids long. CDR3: CASSLVGSSVNEKLFF. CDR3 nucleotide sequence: TGTGCCAGCAGCTTGGTCGGTTCGTCCGTTAATGAAAAACTGTTTTTT.

The DNA of the CDR3 is TGTGCCAGTAGTATAGGTGGGGGGGGCGAGACCCAGTACTTC. It yields the protein CASSIGGGGETQYF. The V call is TRBV19, the J call TRBJ2-5, with D maybe TRBD2 (7 bases). The CDR3 extends over 14 amino acids. Per the germline V gene, CDR1 is LNHDA and CDR2 is SQIVND (reference sequence). V dropped 1 base and J dropped 5 bases, with 11 bases sitting between them.

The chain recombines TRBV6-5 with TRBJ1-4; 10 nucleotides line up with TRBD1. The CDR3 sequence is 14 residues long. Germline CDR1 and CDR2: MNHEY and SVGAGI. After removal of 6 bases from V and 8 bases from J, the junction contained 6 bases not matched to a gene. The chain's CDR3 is CASRGTGDHEKLFF. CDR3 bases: TGTGCCAGCAGGGGGACAGGGGATCACGAAAAACTGTTTTTT.

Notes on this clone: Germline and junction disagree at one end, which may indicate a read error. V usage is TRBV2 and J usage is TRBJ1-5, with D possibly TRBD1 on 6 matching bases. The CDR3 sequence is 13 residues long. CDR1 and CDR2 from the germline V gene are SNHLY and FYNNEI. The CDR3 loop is CASSRTENQPQRF. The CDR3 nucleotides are TGTGCCAGCAGTAGGACAGAAAATCAGCCCCAGCGTTTT.

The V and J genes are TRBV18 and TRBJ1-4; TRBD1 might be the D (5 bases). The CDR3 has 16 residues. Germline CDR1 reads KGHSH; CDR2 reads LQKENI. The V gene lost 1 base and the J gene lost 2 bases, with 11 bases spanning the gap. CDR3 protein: CASSPLSRVTNEKLFF. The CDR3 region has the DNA TGTGCCAGCTCACCACTCAGCAGGGTTACTAATGAAAAACTGTTTTTT.

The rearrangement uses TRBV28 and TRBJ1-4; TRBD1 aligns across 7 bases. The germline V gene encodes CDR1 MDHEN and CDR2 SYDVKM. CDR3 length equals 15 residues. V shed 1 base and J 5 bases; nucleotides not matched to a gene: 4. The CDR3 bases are TGTGCCAGCAGTTTATCCGGGACAGTAAATGAAAAACTGTTTTTT. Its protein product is CASSLSGTVNEKLFF.

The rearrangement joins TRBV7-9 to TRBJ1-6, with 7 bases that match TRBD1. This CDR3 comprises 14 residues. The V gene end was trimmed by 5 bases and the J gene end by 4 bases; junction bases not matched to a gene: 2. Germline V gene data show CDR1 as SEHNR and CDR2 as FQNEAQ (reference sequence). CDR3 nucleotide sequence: TGTGCCAGCAGCACGGGACAGTATAATTCACCCCTCCACTTT. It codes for CASSTGQYNSPLHF.

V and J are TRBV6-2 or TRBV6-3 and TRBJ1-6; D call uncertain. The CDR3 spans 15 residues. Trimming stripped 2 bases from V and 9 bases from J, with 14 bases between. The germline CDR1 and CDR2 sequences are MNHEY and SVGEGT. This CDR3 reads CASSYTRGNVSPLHF. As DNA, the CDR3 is TGTGCCAGCAGTTACACCCGGGGTAATGTTTCACCCCTCCACTTT.

The CDR3 sequence: CASSSGATGANEQFF. The CDR3 bases are TGCGCCAGCAGCTCGGGCGCGACAGGGGCCAATGAGCAGTTCTTC. The genes are TRBV5-1 and TRBJ2-1; 8 nucleotides agree with TRBD1. The CDR3 runs to 15 residues. Germline V gene lookup returns CDR1 SGHRS and CDR2 YFSETQ. The trim removed 3 bases at V and 6 bases at J, leaving 8 bases unmatched.

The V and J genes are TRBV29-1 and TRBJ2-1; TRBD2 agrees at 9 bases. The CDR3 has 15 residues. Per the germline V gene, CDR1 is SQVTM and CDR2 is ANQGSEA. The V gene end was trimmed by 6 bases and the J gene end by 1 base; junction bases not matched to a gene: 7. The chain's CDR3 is CSVAKAGGSYNEQFF. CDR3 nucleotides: TGCAGCGTCGCGAAAGCGGGAGGATCCTACAATGAGCAGTTCTTC.

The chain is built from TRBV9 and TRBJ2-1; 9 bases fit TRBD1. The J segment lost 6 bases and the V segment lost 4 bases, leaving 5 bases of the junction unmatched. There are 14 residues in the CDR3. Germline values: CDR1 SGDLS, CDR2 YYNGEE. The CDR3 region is CASSPSTGGNEQFF. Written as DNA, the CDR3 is TGTGCCAGCAGCCCATCGACAGGGGGCAATGAGCAGTTCTTC.

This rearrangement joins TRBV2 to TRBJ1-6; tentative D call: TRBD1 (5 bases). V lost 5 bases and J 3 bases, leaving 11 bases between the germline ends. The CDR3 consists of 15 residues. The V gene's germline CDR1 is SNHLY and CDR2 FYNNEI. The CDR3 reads CASSTQGGYNSPLHF. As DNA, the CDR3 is TGTGCCAGCAGTACGCAGGGAGGCTATAATTCACCCCTCCACTTT.

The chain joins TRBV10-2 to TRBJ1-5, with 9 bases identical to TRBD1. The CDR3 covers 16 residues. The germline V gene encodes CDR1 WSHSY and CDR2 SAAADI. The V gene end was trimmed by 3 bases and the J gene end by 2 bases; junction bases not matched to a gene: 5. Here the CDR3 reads CASSDRQGVGNQPQHF. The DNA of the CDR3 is TGCGCCAGCAGTGACCGACAGGGGGTGGGCAATCAGCCCCAGCATTTT.

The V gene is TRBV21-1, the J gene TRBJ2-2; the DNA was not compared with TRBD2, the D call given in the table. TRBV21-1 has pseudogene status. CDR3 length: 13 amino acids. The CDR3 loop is CASSNRNTGELFF. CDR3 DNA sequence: TGTGCCAGCAGCAATAGGAACACCGGGGAGCTGTTTTTT.

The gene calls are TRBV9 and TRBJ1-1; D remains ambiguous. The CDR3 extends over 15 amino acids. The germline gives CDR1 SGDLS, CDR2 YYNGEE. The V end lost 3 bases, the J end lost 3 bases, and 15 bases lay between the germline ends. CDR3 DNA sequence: TGTGCCAGCAGCGGAAACACCCGGCAGGACACTGAAGCTTTCTTT. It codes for CASSGNTRQDTEAFF.

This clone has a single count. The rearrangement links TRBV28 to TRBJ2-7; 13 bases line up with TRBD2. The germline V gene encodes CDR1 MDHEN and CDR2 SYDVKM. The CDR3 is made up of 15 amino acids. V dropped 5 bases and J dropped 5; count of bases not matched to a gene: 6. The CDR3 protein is CASSTWTSGSNEQYF. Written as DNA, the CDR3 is TGTGCCAGCAGTACATGGACTAGCGGGAGTAACGAGCAGTACTTC.

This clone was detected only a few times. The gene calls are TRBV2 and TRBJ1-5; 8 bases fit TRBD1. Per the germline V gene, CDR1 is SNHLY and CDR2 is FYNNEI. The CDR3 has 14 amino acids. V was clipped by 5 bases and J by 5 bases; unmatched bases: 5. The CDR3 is CASSWQGADQPQHF. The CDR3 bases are TGTGCCAGCAGTTGGCAGGGGGCTGATCAGCCCCAGCATTTT.

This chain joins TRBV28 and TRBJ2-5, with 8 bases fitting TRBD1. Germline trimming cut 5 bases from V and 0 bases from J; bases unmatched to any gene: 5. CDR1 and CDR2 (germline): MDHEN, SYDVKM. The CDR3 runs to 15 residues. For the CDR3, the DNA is TGTGCCAGCAGTACGGACAGGGCCTACCAAGAGACCCAGTACTTC. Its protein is CASSTDRAYQETQYF.

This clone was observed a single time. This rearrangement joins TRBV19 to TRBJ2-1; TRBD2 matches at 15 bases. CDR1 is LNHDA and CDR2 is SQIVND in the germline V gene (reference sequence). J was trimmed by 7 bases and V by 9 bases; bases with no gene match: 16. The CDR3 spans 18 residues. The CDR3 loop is CASEPPGLAGGIVNEQFF. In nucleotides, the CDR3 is TGTGCCAGCGAGCCCCCGGGACTAGCGGGAGGAATTGTTAATGAGCAGTTCTTC. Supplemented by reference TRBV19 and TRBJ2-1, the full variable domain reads DGGITQSPKYLFRKEGQNVTLSCEQNLNHDAMYWYRQDPGQGLRLIYYSQIVNDFQKGDIAEGYSVSREKKESFPLTVTSAQKNPTAFYLCASEPPGLAGGIVNEQFFGPGTRLTVL.

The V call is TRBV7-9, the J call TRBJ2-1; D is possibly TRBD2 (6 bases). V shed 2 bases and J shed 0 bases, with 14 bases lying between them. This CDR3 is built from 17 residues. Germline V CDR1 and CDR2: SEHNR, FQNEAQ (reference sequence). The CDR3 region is CASSLSGLMGSYNEQFF. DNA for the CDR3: TGTGCCAGCAGCTTAAGCGGACTAATGGGCTCCTACAATGAGCAGTTCTTC.

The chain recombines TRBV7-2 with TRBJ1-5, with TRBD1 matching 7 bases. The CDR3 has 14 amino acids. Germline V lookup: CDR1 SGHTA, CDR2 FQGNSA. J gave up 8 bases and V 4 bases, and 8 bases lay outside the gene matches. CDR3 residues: CASSSTGTWEPQHF. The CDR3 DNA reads TGTGCCAGCAGCTCGACAGGGACGTGGGAGCCCCAGCATTTT.

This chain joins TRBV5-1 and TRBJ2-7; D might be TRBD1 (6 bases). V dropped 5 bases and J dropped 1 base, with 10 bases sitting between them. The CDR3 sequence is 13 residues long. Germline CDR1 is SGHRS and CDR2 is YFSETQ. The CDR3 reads CASSYTGSYEQYF. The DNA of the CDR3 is TGCGCCAGCAGTTATACAGGGTCCTACGAGCAGTACTTC.

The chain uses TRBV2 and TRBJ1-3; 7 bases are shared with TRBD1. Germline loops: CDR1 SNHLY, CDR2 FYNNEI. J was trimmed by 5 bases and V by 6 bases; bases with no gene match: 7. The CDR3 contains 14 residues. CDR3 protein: CASSPTGPRNTIYF. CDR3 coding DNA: TGTGCCAGCAGCCCGACAGGGCCGAGAAACACCATATATTTT.

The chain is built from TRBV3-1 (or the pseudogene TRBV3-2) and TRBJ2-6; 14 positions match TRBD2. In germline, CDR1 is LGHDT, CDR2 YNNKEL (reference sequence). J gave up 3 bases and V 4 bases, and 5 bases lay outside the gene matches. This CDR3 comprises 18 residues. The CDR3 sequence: CASSPGTSGSIGANVLTF. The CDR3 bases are TGTGCCAGCAGCCCCGGGACTAGCGGGAGTATTGGGGCCAACGTCCTGACTTTC.

The CDR3 loop is CASSLTRLAGELADTQYF. CDR3 in DNA: TGTGCCAGCAGCCTAACCCGACTAGCGGGAGAGTTAGCAGATACGCAGTATTTT. The chain carries TRBV27 and TRBJ2-3; 12 bases align to TRBD2. In germline, CDR1 is MNHEY, CDR2 SMNVEV (reference sequence). V shed 6 bases, J shed 4 bases, and the junction held 14 bases outside the gene matches. CDR3 length: 18 residues.

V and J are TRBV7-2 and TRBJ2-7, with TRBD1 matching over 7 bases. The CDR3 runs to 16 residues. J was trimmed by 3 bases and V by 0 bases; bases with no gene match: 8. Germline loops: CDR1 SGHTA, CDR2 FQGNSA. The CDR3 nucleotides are TGTGCCAGCAGCTTAGCCTCCGGGACAGCGCGCTACGAGCAGTACTTC. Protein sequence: CASSLASGTARYEQYF. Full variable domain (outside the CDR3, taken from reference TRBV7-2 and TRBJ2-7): GAGVSQSPSNKVTEKGKDVELRCDPISGHTALYWYRQSLGQGLEFLIYFQGNSAPDKSGLPSDRFSAERTGGSVSTLTIQRTQQEDSAVYLCASSLASGTARYEQYFGPGTRLTVT.

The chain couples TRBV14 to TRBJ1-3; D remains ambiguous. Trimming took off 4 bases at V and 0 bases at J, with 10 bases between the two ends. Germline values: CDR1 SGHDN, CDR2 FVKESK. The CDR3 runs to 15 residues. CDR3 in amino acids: CASSLLRSSGNTIYF. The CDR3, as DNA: TGTGCCAGCAGCCTTCTCCGGAGCTCTGGAAACACCATATATTTT.

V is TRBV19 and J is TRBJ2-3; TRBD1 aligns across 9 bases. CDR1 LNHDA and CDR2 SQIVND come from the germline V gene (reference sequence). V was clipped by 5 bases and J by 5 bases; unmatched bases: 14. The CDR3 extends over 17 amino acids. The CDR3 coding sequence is TGTGCCAGTAGTCCTGGGACAGGGTCCCGTCCTCGAGATACGCAGTATTTT. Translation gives CASSPGTGSRPRDTQYF.

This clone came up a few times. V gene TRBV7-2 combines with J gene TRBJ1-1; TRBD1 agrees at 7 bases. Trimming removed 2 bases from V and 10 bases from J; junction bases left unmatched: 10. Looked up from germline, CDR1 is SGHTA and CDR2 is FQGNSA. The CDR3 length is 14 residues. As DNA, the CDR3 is TGTGCCAGCAGCTTATCTCCAACAGGGGTACGAGCTTTCTTT. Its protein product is CASSLSPTGVRAFF.

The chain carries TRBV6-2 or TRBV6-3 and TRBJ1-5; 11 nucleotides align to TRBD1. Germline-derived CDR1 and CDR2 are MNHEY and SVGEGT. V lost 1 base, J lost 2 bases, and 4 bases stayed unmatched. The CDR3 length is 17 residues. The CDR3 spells CASSYWTGGSGNQPQHF. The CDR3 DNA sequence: TGTGCCAGCAGTTACTGGACAGGGGGCTCTGGCAATCAGCCCCAGCATTTT.

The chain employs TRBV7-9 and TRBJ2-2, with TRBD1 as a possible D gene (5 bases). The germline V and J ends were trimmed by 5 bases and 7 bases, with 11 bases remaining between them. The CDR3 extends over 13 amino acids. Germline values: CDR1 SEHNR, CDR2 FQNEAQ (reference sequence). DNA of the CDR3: TGTGCCAGCAGCAGCAGGGATCACGGGGAGCTGTTTTTT. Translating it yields CASSSRDHGELFF.